This T cell receptor (beta chain) was documented in a study of molecular identifiers for immune sequencing clone quantification. Methods described previously, with TCR primers listed, were used for bulk TCR libraries. A single record per CDR3 protein comes from TCRdb applying MiXCR to the PCR reads. The profile shows about 640,000 distinct CDR3 sequences, 15% to 20% of them singletons. This clonotype was seen more than once but under ten times. Germline V gene sequence: CDR1 WSHSY, CDR2 SAAADI. This CDR3 has 15 amino acids. Unmatched junction bases numbered 8, after V lost 4 bases and J lost 4 bases. This chain uses TRBV10-2 with TRBJ2-7; 9 positions match TRBD1. The sample comprised naive CD8+ T cells from blood, with Jurkat cell RNA spiked in. Subset: FACS-sorted CD8+CD4-CCR7+CD45RA+ naive T cells. The source of this sequence is a human donor in good health. Some libraries in this study had Jurkat cell RNA spiked in. CDR3 sequence reads: CASSGVGQGFYEQYF. CDR3 sequence (DNA): TGCGCCAGCAGTGGTGTAGGACAGGGGTTTTACGAGCAGTACTTC.